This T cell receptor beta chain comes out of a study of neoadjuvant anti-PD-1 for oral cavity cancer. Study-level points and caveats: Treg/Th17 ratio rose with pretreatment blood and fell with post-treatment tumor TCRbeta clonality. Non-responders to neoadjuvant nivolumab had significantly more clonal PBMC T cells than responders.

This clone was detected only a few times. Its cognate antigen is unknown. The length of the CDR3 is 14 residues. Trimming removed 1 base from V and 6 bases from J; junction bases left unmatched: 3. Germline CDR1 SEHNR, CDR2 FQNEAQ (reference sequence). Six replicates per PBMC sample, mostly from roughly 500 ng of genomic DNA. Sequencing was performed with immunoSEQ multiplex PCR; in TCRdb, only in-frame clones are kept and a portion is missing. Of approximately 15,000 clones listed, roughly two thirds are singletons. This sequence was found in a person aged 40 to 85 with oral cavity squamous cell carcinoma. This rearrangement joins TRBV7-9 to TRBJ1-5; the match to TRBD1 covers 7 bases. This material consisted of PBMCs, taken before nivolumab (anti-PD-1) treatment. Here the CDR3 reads CASSLEGAAQPQHF. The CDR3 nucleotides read TGTGCCAGCAGCTTAGAGGGGGCCGCTCAGCCCCAGCATTTT.